Given below is one TCR beta chain in context. Its binding antigen is unknown. There are no base qualities to consult, and no much larger clone falls within one base. V is pruned by 2 bases and J by 3 bases, leaving 12 bases of the junction without a gene match. Inclusive of the bounding cysteine and phenylalanine, the CDR3 is 17 residues long. The kept DNA is CDR3 alone, 51 bases in frame from the first base. CDR1 and CDR2 were assigned from the germline V gene as LGHNA and YNFKEQ. Genomic DNA was isolated using the Qiagen DNeasy kit from unsorted PBMCs as well as from negatively selected CD4+ and CD8+ fractions. TCR beta CDR3 regions were amplified by immunoSEQ multiplex PCR using primers annealing to V and J segments. A synthetic immune receptor repertoire was used to minimize amplification bias, and remaining bias was computationally removed after sequencing. The paper's data handling went like this. Repertoire diversity was quantified as the Shannon entropy index using custom Python scripts. Unsorted, CD4+ and CD8+ repertoires were analyzed separately, except in combined analyses where CD4+ and CD8+ sequences were merged in silico. Clonal expansion was defined as a frequency increase of at least 2-fold after treatment compared with C1D1, and clones undetected at baseline were assigned a pseudocount of 0.5. Singleton clones were defined as clones with 0 or 1 copy at C1D1, and non-singleton clones were defined as clones with 2 or more copies. Clones expanded in unsorted samples were labelled as CD4+, CD8+ or unknown by matching protein sequences in sorted samples from the same patient. Wilcoxon tests on paired samples were used to test changes in diversity from C1D1 to C4D1. TCRdb's version of the immuneACCESS table is confined to in-frame rearrangements and falls short of the full clone set. An unresolved V gene accounts for under half of the shortfall where checked; the remainder is of unknown origin. D and trimming come from the DNA, and the V and J calls and clone size come from that table. In this sample the table shows roughly 50,000 clones, approximately 86% of which occur a single time. The ten biggest clones cover approximately 7% of the sample.

The sample belongs to a study of PD-1 blockade in classical Hodgkin lymphoma (dated by TCRdb to 2018 to 2020). With regard to the full study: Nivolumab dosing was 3 mg/kg intravenously every 2 weeks, continuing until either disease progression or unacceptable toxicity. A peripheral blood immune signature of response to PD-1 blockade in classical Hodgkin lymphoma was defined using TCR beta sequencing and CyTOF. Points the paper makes about the study in general: Only a single clinical trial cohort was studied, and what caused the repertoire differences, possibly disease activity or prior therapy, remained undefined. Patients starting nivolumab less than 1 year after ASCT had lower diversity and were excluded from later analyses to avoid confounding by immune reconstitution. Newly diagnosed patients were reported to have lower baseline TCR diversity than healthy donors, and relapsed/refractory patients were reported to have lower baseline TCR diversity still. CD4+ but not CD8+ TCR diversity rose significantly by C4D1 (p=0.0027 vs p=0.16), most apparent in complete responders (p=0.02). Among trial patients, those achieving complete response had baseline diversity similar to that of newly diagnosed patients, while diversity was significantly lower in partial responders and progressors.

The time point label for this specimen denotes: cycle 4 day 1 (C4D1), after more than 5 weeks of nivolumab. All trial patients had relapsed after autologous stem cell transplantation, with cohorts A, B and C differing in prior brentuximab vedotin exposure. A total of approximately 51 patients with relapsed/refractory classical Hodgkin lymphoma made up the trial cohort, and each patient's best overall response was complete response, partial response or progressive disease. Trial patients were treated with single-agent nivolumab in the multi-cohort phase II CheckMate 205 trial. An independent review committee assessed best overall response by applying the 2007 International Working Group response criteria. Trial PBMCs were collected immediately before nivolumab initiation (C1D1) and during therapy at cycle 2 day 1 and cycle 4 day 1. Peripheral blood was collected in 8 mL Vacutainer Cell Preparation Tubes, from which PBMCs were isolated by centrifugation and then cryopreserved.

The sample in question was peripheral blood mononuclear cells (PBMCs), obtained before the fourth cycle of nivolumab. The chain employs TRBV4-2 and TRBJ2-7; TRBD2 fits 8 bases in the junction. This TCR was sampled from a human donor with classical Hodgkin lymphoma. The CDR3 region reads CASSQMGTSGSVYEQYF. The bases are TGTGCCAGCAGCCAAATGGGAACTAGCGGAAGCGTCTACGAGCAGTACTTC.